The clone carrying this T cell receptor beta chain appeared a few times. Antigen specificity is unknown. Cultured CD4+ T-cell DNA underwent Oncomine TCR Beta short-read sequencing. From the PCR reads, TCRdb called clonotypes with MiXCR, one entry per CDR3 protein. The sample gives several thousand distinct CDR3 sequences, around 56% of which show up once; approximately 20% is in the top ten. Trimming pared 8 bases from V and 11 bases from J, leaving 21 bases between. Germline V gives CDR1 SNHLY, CDR2 FYNNEI. The CDR3 is 13 amino acids. Treatment indicated: approximately nine-day PBMC culture with coronavirus spike peptide pools or control peptides (ViraFEST assay). This sample stems from a study of vaccination and CD4 T cells after COVID-19. Study findings and constraints: In convalescent patients, 304 of 307 vaccine-specific clones were spike mono-reactive. It was observed that, in convalescent patients, a median around 85% of reactive clones arose only post-vaccination.

The source of this sequence is a human donor who had recovered from COVID-19. The chain uses TRBV2 and TRBJ1-1; a weak D match, TRBD1 (5 bases). Sequenced sample: CD4+ T cells from blood, cultured in vitro. DNA of the CDR3: TGTGCCAGCCTCGGGTATGTGCAGGGCCTTGCTTTCTTT. This gives the protein CASLGYVQGLAFF.